This entry concerns a single TCR beta chain. This record belongs to a study of Ad26.COV2.S vaccination and SARS-CoV-2 variants. Documented treatment: around 19 received Ad26.COV2.S at low or high dose, single or two shots; 5 received placebo; per-sample allocation not given. Sampling was done on day 63 after the first vaccine or placebo injection. The method was immunoSEQ multiplex PCR; TCRdb's version includes in-frame clones alone and lacks a portion of them. The sample contains 430,000 or so clones, around 90% of which appear only once. This CDR3 comprises 15 residues. Germline CDR1 reads SGDLS; CDR2 reads YYNGEE. The V and J ends lost 4 bases and 4 bases respectively, with 18 bases between them.

Material: peripheral blood, obtained in a trial of Ad26.COV2.S vaccine versus placebo. The receptor's source is a person between 18 and 65 years old who received the Ad26.COV2.S COVID-19 vaccine or a placebo. This rearrangement joins TRBV9 to TRBJ2-7; either TRBD1 or TRBD2 may supply D (6 bases each). CDR3 residues: CASSKRDRGEYEQYF. The CDR3 DNA sequence: TGTGCCAGCAGCAAGAGGGATAGGGGGGAGTACGAGCAGTACTTC.